This T cell receptor beta chain was obtained from a study of T cell changes during pregnancy in multiple sclerosis. There are 13 residues in the CDR3. Germline V gives CDR1 KGHSH, CDR2 LQKENI. V lost 4 bases to trimming and J lost 2 bases, with 9 bases between them. The protocol was immunoSEQ multiplex PCR, while the TCRdb copy is restricted to in-frame clones and leaves out a portion. The data contain tens of thousands of clones, approximately 91% of them singletons. This receptor was identified in a female donor with multiple sclerosis, enrolled in a pregnancy study. The V and J genes are TRBV18 and TRBJ2-7, with a tentative D call TRBD1 (6 bases). The sample consisted of CD8+ T cells from peripheral blood mononuclear cells, taken in the third trimester of pregnancy. Written as DNA, the CDR3 is TGTGCCAGCTCACAGGACAGTACCTACGAGCAGTACTTC. Its protein product is CASSQDSTYEQYF. The entire variable domain, with the rest obtained from reference TRBV18 and TRBJ2-7, is as follows: NAGVMQNPRHLVRRRGQEARLRCSPMKGHSHVYWYRQLPEEGLKFMVYLQKENIIDESGMPKERFSAEFPKEGPSILRIQQVVRGDSAAYFCASSQDSTYEQYFGPGTRLTVT.